A selection of T cell receptor beta chains follows, all from one sample in a study of neurological immune-mediated disorders. TCRdb reanalysed the 5' RACE reads using MiXCR and keeps one entry per CDR3 protein. Among tens of thousands of distinct CDR3 sequences listed, 12% to 15% were seen once. The sequencing input was PBMCs. These receptors came from a female donor with HTLV-1-associated myelopathy (HAM/TSP). The CDR3 runs from the conserved cysteine through the conserved F or W. D genes are given only for firm matches. For some rows the clone size is stated as once, few or many, or as a class when expanded; others skip it.

TRBV5-1	TRBD1	TRBJ2-5	many	13	TGCGCCAGCAGCACCAGACAGGGAGAGACCCAGTACTTC	CASSTRQGETQYF
TRBV5-1	-	TRBJ2-7	few	14	TGCGCCAGCAGCTTGGCGGCAGATTCCTACGAGCAGTACTTC	CASSLAADSYEQYF
TRBV7-2	-	TRBJ2-3	many	14	TGTGCCAGCAGCTTATCCCCTCAGGTAGATACGCAGTATTTT	CASSLSPQVDTQYF
TRBV7-6	-	TRBJ2-1	many	15	TGTGCCAGCAGCTGGGACTCTTCCCTATACAATGAGCAGTTCTTC	CASSWDSSLYNEQFF
TRBV29-1	-	TRBJ2-2	many	14	TGCGGGGGGGTGCAGGGGGCAATGGCCGGGGAGCTGTTTTTT	CGGVQGAMAGELFF
TRBV2	-	TRBJ2-6	many	16	TGTGCCAGCAGTGAAGGTGTGAACTCTGGGGCCAACGTCCTGACTTTC	CASSEGVNSGANVLTF
TRBV20-1	-	TRBJ2-1	many	14	TGCAGTGCATTTAGCGGATCCACCTACAATGAGCAGTTCTTC	CSAFSGSTYNEQFF
TRBV3-1	-	TRBJ1-5	many	16	TGTGCCAGCAGCCAAGACGCTGCTTTTAGCAATCAGCCCCAGCATTTT	CASSQDAAFSNQPQHF
TRBV5-6	-	TRBJ2-7	medium-sized	11	TGTGCCAGCAGCTCACAAACCGAGCAGTACTTC	CASSSQTEQYF
TRBV6-1	TRBD1	TRBJ2-3	-	16	TGTGCCAGCAGTGAAGCTGGGGACAGGGGTGGGGATACGCAGTATTTT	CASSEAGDRGGDTQYF
TRBV5-1	TRBD1	TRBJ2-7	-	15	TGCGCCAGCAGCTGGGACAGGGAGAAGGTCGGCGAGCAGTACTTC	CASSWDREKVGEQYF
TRBV11-2	TRBD2	TRBJ2-3	many	16	TGTGCCAGCAGCCTATCTGCGGGGGGACGCACAGATACGCAGTATTTT	CASSLSAGGRTDTQYF
TRBV27	-	TRBJ1-2	many	12	TGTGCCAGCAGATCAGGGGTCCATGGCTACACCTTC	CASRSGVHGYTF
TRBV6-1	TRBD2	TRBJ2-5	many	15	TGTGCCAGCAGGACTAGATCTAGCGGGGAAGAGACCCAGTACTTC	CASRTRSSGEETQYF
TRBV5-1	-	TRBJ2-7	many	14	TGCGCCAGCAGCTTGGGGGACTTCCACTACGAGCAGTACTTC	CASSLGDFHYEQYF
TRBV20-1	-	TRBJ2-2	many	14	TGCAGTGCTAGTCGTCAGGGCAACACCGGGGAGCTGTTTTTT	CSASRQGNTGELFF
TRBV6-5	TRBD1	TRBJ2-4	many	14	TGTGCCAGCAGTTTCAGACAGGGAGTAAACATTCAGTACTTC	CASSFRQGVNIQYF
TRBV15	TRBD1	TRBJ2-5	many	15	TGTGCTACCAGCAGAGGGGGACAGTACCAAGAGACCCAGTACTTC	CATSRGGQYQETQYF
TRBV28	-	TRBJ2-7	many	17	TGTGCCAGCAGTTACAATTCGGGACTCCAAAGCTCCTACGAGCAGTACTTC	CASSYNSGLQSSYEQYF
TRBV15	TRBD1	TRBJ1-6	many	17	TGTGCCACCAGCAGCCTGAGGGGACAGGGGGCGTTTTCACCCCTCCACTTT	CATSSLRGQGAFSPLHF
TRBV6-6	-	TRBJ2-7	many	15	TGTGCCAGCAGTGCCAACAGGGCTGACTCCTACGAGCAGTACTTC	CASSANRADSYEQYF
TRBV5-1	TRBD2	TRBJ2-3	many	16	TGCGCCAGCAGCGCCGGGACTAGCGGGGGGACAGATACGCAGTATTTT	CASSAGTSGGTDTQYF
TRBV6-1	TRBD1	TRBJ1-2	many	15	TGTGCCAGCAGTGACAACCCCGGGACAGGTTATGGCTACACCTTC	CASSDNPGTGYGYTF
TRBV20-1	TRBD2	TRBJ2-3	-	17	TGCAGTGCTACCGGGGCTAGCGGGGGGGAGGGCACAGATACGCAGTATTTT	CSATGASGGEGTDTQYF
TRBV20-1	-	TRBJ2-7	many	14	TGCAGTGCTAGAGAAGCTATAAGGTCCTACGAGCAGTACTTC	CSAREAIRSYEQYF
TRBV7-2	TRBD2	TRBJ2-3	many	14	TGTGCCAGCAGCCCCGGGGGGGGCACAGATACGCAGTATTTT	CASSPGGGTDTQYF
TRBV5-4	TRBD2	TRBJ2-5	-	15	TGTGCCAGCAGCTTGTGGCTGGGCGGGAGGGAGTCCCAGTACTTC	CASSLWLGGRESQYF
TRBV21-1	-	TRBJ1-5	many	21	TGTGCCAGCAGCAACACAGGGCGGCAGGACCCTCTACAGGGTCGCAATCAGCCCCAGCATTTT	CASSNTGRQDPLQGRNQPQHF
TRBV29-1	TRBD2	TRBJ2-4	many	14	TGCAGCGTTGCTAGCGGGGGGCCCGGAAACATTCAGTACTTC	CSVASGGPGNIQYF
TRBV15	-	TRBJ1-4	few	12	TGTGCCACCAGCCGGGAGGGAGAAAAACTGTTTTTT	CATSREGEKLFF
TRBV6-5	TRBD1	TRBJ2-4	many	14	TGTGCCACGACCTCGACAGGGTCCAAAAACATTCAGTACTTC	CATTSTGSKNIQYF
TRBV10-3	-	TRBJ2-3	many	15	TGTGCCATCAGTGGCCACGGCGGGGGCACAGATACGCAGTATTTT	CAISGHGGGTDTQYF
TRBV5-1	TRBD1	TRBJ2-5	few	14	TGCGCCACCAAAACCGGGACAGTGGGAGAGACCCAGTACTTC	CATKTGTVGETQYF
TRBV28	TRBD2	TRBJ2-1	many	15	TGTGTCAGCAGCCGGGGACTAGCGATTTACAATGAGCAGTTCTTC	CVSSRGLAIYNEQFF
TRBV5-1	TRBD1	TRBJ1-3	many	16	TGCGCCAGCAGCAGAACCGGGACAGGCTCTGGAAACACCATATATTTT	CASSRTGTGSGNTIYF
TRBV10-3	-	TRBJ1-2	many	13	TGTGCCATCGAAGTGGGTCGAGGGTATGGCTACACCTTC	CAIEVGRGYGYTF
TRBV20-1	TRBD2	TRBJ2-1	many	18	TGCAGTGCTAGAGATTTAGCGGGGGGGTTTATTTTGTACAATGAGCAGTTCTTC	CSARDLAGGFILYNEQFF
TRBV15	TRBD2	TRBJ2-3	few	15	TGTGCCACCAGCAGGGGGGGGACTAGCACAGATACGCAGTATTTT	CATSRGGTSTDTQYF
TRBV20-1	-	TRBJ2-3	many	14	TGCAGTGCCGCCGGGGCCGCTGCGAGAGATACGCAGTATTTT	CSAAGAAARDTQYF
TRBV24-1	TRBD1	TRBJ2-3	many	16	TGTGCCACCAGTGACCCGATCAGGGGGCCTGGAGATACGCAGTATTTT	CATSDPIRGPGDTQYF
TRBV12-3/TRBV12-4	TRBD2	TRBJ2-7	many	14	TGTGCCAGCAGTTTAAGCGGGGCCGGGGGCGAGCAGTACTTC	CASSLSGAGGEQYF
TRBV7-3	-	TRBJ1-1	many	16	TGTGCCAGCAGCTTAACTCCGGGGGACATGAACACTGAAGCTTTCTTT	CASSLTPGDMNTEAFF
TRBV20-1	-	TRBJ1-4	many	13	TGCAGTGCTCTAACAAGGGGAGGTGAAAAACTGTTTTTT	CSALTRGGEKLFF